The sequence of this T cell receptor (beta chain) was determined in a study of blood T cell dynamics during melanoma immunotherapy. Looking at the study overall: Metastatic melanoma patients received first-line pembrolizumab or nivolumab plus ipilimumab.

The CDR3 spans 18 residues. Germline V gene sequence: CDR1 KGHSH, CDR2 LQKENI. V dropped 3 bases and J dropped 0 bases, with 15 bases sitting between them. The time point: week 3, after first cycle of checkpoint inhibitor. Prior systemic cancer therapy, immunosuppressant use and other active malignancies excluded patients. Each bulk PBMC sample had roughly 400 ng DNA loaded. Sequencing used immunoSEQ multiplex PCR; TCRdb keeps in-frame clones, though not all of them. Of under 9,500 clones listed, 70% to 90% are singletons. Material: blood, obtained from a patient treated with checkpoint blockade. This clonotype originated in a human donor with melanoma. The chain employs TRBV18 and TRBJ2-6; no definite D call. The DNA of the CDR3 is TGTGCCAGCTCACCGGTCAAGGCTGAGACCTCTGGGGCCAACGTCCTGACTTTC. Its protein is CASSPVKAETSGANVLTF. The full variable domain, rest sourced from reference TRBV18 and TRBJ2-6, is NAGVMQNPRHLVRRRGQEARLRCSPMKGHSHVYWYRQLPEEGLKFMVYLQKENIIDESGMPKERFSAEFPKEGPSILRIQQVVRGDSAAYFCASSPVKAETSGANVLTFGAGSRLTVL.